The T cell receptor (beta chain) under discussion was sequenced for a study of tumor-infiltrating lymphocytes in primary liver carcinoma. This clonotype was detected only a few times. V was cut by 1 base and J by 9 bases, with 7 bases left in between. This CDR3 comprises 12 residues. The germline V gene encodes CDR1 MGHRA and CDR2 YSYEKL. RNA isolated from unsorted whole blood supplied the blood RNA, with germline DNA also extracted. Before the surgical procedure, about 4 milliliters of peripheral blood were collected. With around 450 ng total RNA as template and a constant-region primer, TCR beta cDNA was made. What produced the TCR beta libraries was three nested multiplex PCR rounds using slightly modified ARM-PCR. TRBV1-TRBV30 forward and Cbeta reverse primers drove the first two roughly 10-cycle rounds. Each CDR3 protein gets one entry after TCRdb re-called the multiplex PCR reads with MiXCR. The data contain hundreds of thousands of distinct CDR3 sequences, nearly 60% of them seen just once; the ten biggest clones take up about 15%.

This chain uses TRBV4-1 with TRBJ2-1; unclear D gene. Sequencing input: peripheral blood. The origin of this receptor is a woman between 25 and 40 years old with primary liver carcinoma and hepatitis B virus infection. The CDR3, as DNA: TGCGCCAGCAGCCAAGCTACGGCTGAGCAGTTCTTC. This codes for CASSQATAEQFF.